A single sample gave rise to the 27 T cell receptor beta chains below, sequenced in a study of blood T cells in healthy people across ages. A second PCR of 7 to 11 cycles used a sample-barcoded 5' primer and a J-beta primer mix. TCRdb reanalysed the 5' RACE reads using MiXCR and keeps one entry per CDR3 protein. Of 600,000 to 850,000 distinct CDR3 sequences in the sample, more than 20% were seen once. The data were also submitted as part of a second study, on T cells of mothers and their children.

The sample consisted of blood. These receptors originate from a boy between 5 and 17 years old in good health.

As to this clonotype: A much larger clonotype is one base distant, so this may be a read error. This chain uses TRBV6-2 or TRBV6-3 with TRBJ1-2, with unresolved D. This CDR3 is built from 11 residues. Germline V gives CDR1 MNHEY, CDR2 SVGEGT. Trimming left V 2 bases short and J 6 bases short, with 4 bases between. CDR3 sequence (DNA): TGTGCCAGCAGTTACAGGGATGGCTACACCTTC. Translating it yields CASSYRDGYTF.

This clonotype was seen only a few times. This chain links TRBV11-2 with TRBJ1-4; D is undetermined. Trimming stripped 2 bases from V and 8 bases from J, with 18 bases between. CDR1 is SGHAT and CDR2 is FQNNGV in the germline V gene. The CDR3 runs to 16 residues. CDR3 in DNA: TGTGCCAGCAGCTTATCGGGCGTGACTCTGAACGAAAAACTGTTTTTT. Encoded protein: CASSLSGVTLNEKLFF.

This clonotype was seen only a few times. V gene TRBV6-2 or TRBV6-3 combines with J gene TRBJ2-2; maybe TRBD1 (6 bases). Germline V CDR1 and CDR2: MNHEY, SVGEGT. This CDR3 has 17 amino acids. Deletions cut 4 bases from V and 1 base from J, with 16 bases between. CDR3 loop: CASSSLYDRLNTGELFF. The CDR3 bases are TGTGCCAGCAGTTCCCTCTACGACAGGTTGAACACCGGGGAGCTGTTTTTT.

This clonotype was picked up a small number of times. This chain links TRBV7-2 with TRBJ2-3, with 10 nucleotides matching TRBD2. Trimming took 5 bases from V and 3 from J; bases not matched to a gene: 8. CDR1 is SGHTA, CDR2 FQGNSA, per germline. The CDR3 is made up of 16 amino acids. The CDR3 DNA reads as TGTGCCAGCAGCGCCAGACCTAGCGGGGGAACAGATACGCAGTATTTT. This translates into CASSARPSGGTDTQYF.

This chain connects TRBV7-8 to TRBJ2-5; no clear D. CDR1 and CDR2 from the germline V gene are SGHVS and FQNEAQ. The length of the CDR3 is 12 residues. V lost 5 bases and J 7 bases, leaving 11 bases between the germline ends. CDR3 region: CASSEPERTQYF. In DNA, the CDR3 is TGTGCCAGCAGCGAACCGGAAAGGACCCAGTACTTC.

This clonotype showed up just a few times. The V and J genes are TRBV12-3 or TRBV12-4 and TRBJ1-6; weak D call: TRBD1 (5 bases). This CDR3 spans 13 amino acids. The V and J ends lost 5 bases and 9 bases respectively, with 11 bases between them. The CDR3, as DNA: TGTGCCAGCAGTCAGGGAGTACGTTCACCCCTCCACTTT. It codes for CASSQGVRSPLHF.

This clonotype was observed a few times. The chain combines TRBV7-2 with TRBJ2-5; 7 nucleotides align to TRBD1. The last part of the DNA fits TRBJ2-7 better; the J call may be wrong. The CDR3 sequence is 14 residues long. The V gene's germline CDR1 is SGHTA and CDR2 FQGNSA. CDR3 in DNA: TGTGCCAGTAGCCTCGGACAGGTCTCCTACGAGCAGTACTTC. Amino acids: CASSLGQVSYEQYF.

The CDR3 here is CSARDLGQKINEQFF. Here the CDR3 DNA reads TGCAGTGCTAGAGATTTAGGACAGAAAATCAATGAGCAGTTCTTC. The chain carries TRBV20-1 and TRBJ2-1; D perhaps matches TRBD1 (6 bases). Trimming removed 0 bases at V and 6 bases at J, with 15 bases between. Germline values: CDR1 DFQATT, CDR2 SNEGSKA (reference sequence). CDR3 length: 15 amino acids.

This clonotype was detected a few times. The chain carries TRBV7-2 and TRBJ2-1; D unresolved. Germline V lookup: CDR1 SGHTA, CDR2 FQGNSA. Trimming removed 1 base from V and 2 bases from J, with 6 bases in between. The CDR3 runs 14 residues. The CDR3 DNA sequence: TGTGCCAGCAGCTTAGATTACCCCTACAATGAGCAGTTCTTC. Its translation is CASSLDYPYNEQFF.

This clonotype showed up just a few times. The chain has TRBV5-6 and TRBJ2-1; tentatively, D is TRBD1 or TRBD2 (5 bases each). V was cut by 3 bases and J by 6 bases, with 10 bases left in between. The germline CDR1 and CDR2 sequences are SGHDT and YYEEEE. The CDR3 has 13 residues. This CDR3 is CASSWGTANEQFF. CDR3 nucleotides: TGTGCCAGCAGCTGGGGGACCGCCAATGAGCAGTTCTTC.

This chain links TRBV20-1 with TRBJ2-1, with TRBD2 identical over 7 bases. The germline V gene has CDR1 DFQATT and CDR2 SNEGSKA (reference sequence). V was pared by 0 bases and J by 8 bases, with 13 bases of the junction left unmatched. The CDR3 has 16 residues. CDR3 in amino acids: CSARDRGGSRCDEQFF. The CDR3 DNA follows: TGCAGTGCTAGAGATCGTGGCGGGAGTCGGTGCGATGAGCAGTTCTTC.

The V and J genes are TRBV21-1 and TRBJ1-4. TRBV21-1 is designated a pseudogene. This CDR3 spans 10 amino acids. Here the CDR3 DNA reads TGTGCCAGCAGGAAGACAAATGGGATTTTT. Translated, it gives CASRKTNGIF.

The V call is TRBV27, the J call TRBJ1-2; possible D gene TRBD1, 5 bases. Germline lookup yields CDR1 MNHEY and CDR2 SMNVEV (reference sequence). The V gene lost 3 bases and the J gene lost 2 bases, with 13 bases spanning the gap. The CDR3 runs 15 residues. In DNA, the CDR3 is TGTGCCAGCAGTTTTAATGCGGGGGAAAACTATGGCTACACCTTC. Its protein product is CASSFNAGENYGYTF.

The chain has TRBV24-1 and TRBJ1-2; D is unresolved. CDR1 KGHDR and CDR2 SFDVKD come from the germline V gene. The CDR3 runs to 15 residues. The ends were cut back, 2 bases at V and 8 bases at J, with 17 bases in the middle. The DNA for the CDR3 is TGTGCCACCAGTGATTCCGCCGGCCTAAAAGAAGGCTACACCTTC. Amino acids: CATSDSAGLKEGYTF.

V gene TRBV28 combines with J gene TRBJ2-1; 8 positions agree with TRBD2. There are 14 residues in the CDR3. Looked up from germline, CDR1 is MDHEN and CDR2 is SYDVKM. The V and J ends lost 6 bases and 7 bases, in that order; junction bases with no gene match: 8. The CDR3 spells CASREGTRVNEQFF. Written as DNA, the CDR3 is TGTGCCAGCAGAGAGGGGACTAGAGTAAATGAGCAGTTCTTC.

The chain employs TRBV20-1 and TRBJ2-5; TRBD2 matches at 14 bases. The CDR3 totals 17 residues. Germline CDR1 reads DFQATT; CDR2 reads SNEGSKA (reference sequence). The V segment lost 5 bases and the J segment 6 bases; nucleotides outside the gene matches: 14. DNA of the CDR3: TGCAGTGCTGTAGATCCGGGACTAGCGGGAGTTGCGAAGACCCAGTACTTC. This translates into CSAVDPGLAGVAKTQYF.

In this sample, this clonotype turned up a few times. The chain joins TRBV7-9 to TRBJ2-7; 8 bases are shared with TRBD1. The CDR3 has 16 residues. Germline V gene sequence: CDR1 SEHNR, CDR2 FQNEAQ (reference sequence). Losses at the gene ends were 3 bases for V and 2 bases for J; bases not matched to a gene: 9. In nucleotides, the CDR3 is TGTGCCAGCAGCTTCGGGGGACAGGACGATCCCTACGAGCAGTACTTC. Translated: CASSFGGQDDPYEQYF.

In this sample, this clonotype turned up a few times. CDR3 sequence: CASSQGVGSGANVLTF. In DNA form, the CDR3 reads TGCGCCAGCAGCCAGGGAGTTGGCTCTGGGGCCAACGTCCTGACTTTC. This rearrangement joins TRBV4-1 to TRBJ2-6, with a weak D call TRBD2 (5 bases). Germline V gene lookup returns CDR1 MGHRA and CDR2 YSYEKL. Trimming took 3 bases from V and 0 from J, leaving 9 bases between them. The CDR3 is made up of 16 amino acids.

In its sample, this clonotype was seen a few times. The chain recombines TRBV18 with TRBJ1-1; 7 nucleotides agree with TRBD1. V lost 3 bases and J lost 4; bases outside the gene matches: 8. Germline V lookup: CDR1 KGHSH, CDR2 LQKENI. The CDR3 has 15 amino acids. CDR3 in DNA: TGTGCCAGCTCACCTAGGGACAGCCATTTCACTGAAGCTTTCTTT. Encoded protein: CASSPRDSHFTEAFF.

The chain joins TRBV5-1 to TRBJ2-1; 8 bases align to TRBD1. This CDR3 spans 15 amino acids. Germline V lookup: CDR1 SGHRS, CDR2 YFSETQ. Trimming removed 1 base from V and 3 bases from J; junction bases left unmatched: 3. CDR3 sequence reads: CASSLLQGDYNEQFF. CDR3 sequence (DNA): TGCGCCAGCAGCTTGCTACAGGGGGACTACAATGAGCAGTTCTTC.

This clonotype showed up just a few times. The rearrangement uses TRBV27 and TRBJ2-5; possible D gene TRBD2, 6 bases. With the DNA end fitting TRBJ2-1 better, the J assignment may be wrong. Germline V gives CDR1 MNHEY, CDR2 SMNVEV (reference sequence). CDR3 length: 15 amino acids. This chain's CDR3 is CASSFRREAAGEQFF. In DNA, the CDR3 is TGTGCCAGCAGTTTTAGGAGGGAGGCCGCGGGTGAGCAGTTCTTC.

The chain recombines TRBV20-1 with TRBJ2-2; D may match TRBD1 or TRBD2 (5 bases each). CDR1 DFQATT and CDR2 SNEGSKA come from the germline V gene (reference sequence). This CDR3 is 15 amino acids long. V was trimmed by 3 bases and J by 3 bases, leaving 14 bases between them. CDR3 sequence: CSARSSEGYTGELFF. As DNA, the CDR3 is TGCAGTGCTAGGTCCAGCGAGGGGTACACCGGGGAGCTGTTTTTT.

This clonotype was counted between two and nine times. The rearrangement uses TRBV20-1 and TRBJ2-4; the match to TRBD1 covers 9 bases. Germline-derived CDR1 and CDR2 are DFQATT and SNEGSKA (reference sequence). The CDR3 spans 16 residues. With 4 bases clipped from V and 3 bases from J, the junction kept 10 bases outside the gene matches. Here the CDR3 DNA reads TGCAGTGCTAACTACTGGGACAGGGTGTACAAAAACATTCAGTACTTC. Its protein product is CSANYWDRVYKNIQYF.

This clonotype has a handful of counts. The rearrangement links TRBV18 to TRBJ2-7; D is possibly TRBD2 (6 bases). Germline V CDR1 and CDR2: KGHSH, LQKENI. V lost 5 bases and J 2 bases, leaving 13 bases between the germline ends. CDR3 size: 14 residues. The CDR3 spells CASSTRGGAYEQYF. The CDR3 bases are TGTGCCAGCTCAACCCGAGGAGGGGCCTACGAGCAGTACTTC.

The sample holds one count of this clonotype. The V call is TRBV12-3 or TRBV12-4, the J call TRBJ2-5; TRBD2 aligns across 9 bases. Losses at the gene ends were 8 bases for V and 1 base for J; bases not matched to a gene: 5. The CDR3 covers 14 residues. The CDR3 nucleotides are TGTGCCAGCGGGATGACTAGCGGCCAAGAGACCCAGTACTTC. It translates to CASGMTSGQETQYF.

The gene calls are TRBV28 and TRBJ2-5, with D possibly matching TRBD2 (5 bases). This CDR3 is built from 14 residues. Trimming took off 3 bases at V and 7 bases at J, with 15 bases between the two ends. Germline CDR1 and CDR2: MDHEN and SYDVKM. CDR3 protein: CASSLEARHRTQYF. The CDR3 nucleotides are TGTGCCAGCAGTTTGGAGGCGCGACACCGGACCCAGTACTTC.

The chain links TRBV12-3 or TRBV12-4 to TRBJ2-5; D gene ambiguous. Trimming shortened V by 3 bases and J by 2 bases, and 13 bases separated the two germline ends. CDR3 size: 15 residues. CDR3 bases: TGTGCCAGCAGTTTCTTGGCAGTCCCTCAAGAGACCCAGTACTTC. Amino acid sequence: CASSFLAVPQETQYF.